This TCR beta chain was profiled in a study of early T cells in non-severe SARS-CoV-2 infection. Study background: Sequenced bulk RNA came from whole blood that was unsorted, and chains were unpaired.

Individual cDNA molecules received unique molecular identifiers during library preparation. TCRdb ran MiXCR on the 5' RACE reads and lists one entry per CDR3 protein. In the table there are 50,000 to 65,000 distinct CDR3 sequences, around an eighth of which are singletons. In regard to this clonotype: Its antigen is unknown.

Regarding the study as a whole: Database matching using VDJdb favored anti-spike CD8 responses, with private and CD4 specificities left missing.

The source material was whole blood. The sequence was collected from an adult who was a healthcare worker with PCR-confirmed SARS-CoV-2 infection or an uninfected control (not recorded which).

CDR3 protein: CASSLVLGDREYF. CDR3 DNA: TGTGCCAGCAGCTTAGTGCTAGGAGACAGGGAGTACTTC. The chain combines TRBV7-6 with TRBJ2-7, with 7 bases aligning to TRBD1. CDR1 and CDR2 (germline): SGHVS, FNYEAQ. V trimming: 1 base; J trimming: 11 bases; junction bases outside the gene matches: 8. This CDR3 has 13 residues.